This T cell receptor beta chain was captured by sequencing in a study of glioma-infiltrating T cells after dendritic cell vaccination. Overall study context: Autologous tumor lysate-pulsed dendritic cell vaccination was given between the early 2000s and the early 2010s. Autologous tumor lysate was loaded overnight onto monocyte-derived dendritic cells grown about seven days with IL-4 and GM-CSF. Three intradermal dendritic cell vaccine injections were given every two weeks. General study findings and limits: Few patients contributed both blood and tumor specimens.

Here immunoSEQ multiplex PCR was the method, and the copy in TCRdb shows in-frame clones only, minus some. This sample has 20,000 to 25,000 clones, with 75% to 85% found just once. About this clone: Its antigen is still unknown.

J was trimmed by 10 bases and V by 4 bases; bases with no gene match: 9. This CDR3 comprises 14 residues. Germline loops: CDR1 SGHTA, CDR2 FQGTGA. The TCR was taken from a human donor with glioblastoma. The gene calls are TRBV7-3 and TRBJ2-1, with 8 bases identical to TRBD2. Sample: blood, taken before dendritic cell vaccination. The CDR3 sequence is CASSSGLAQAEQFF. CDR3 nucleotide sequence: TGTGCCAGCAGCTCTGGACTAGCCCAGGCCGAGCAGTTCTTC.